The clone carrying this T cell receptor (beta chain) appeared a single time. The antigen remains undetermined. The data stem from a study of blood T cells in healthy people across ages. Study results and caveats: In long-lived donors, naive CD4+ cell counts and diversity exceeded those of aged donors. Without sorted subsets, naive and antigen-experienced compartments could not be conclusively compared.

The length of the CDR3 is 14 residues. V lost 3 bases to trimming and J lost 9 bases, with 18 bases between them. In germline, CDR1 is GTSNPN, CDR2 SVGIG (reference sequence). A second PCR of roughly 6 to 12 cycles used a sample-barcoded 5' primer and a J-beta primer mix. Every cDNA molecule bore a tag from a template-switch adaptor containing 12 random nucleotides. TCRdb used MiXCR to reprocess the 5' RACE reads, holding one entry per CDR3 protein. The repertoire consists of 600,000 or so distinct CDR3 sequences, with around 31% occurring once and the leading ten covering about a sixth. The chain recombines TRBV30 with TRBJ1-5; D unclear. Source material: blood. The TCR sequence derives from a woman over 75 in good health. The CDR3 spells CAWREAKRCRPQHF. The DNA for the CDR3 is TGTGCCTGGAGAGAGGCCAAAAGGTGCCGGCCCCAGCATTTT. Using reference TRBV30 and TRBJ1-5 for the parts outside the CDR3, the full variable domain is SQTIHQWPATLVQPVGSPLSLECTVEGTSNPNLYWYRQAAGRGLQLLFYSVGIGQISSEVPQNLSASRPQDRQFILSSKKLLLSDSGFYLCAWREAKRCRPQHFGDGTRLSIL.